What follows describes a single TCR beta chain. The antigen is unknown. The sample originates from a study of cytomegalovirus exposure and HLA in healthy donors. The PCR made use of 60 Vbeta and 13 Jbeta primers. Libraries were prepared by immunoSEQ multiplex PCR; TCRdb keeps only in-frame clonotypes and omits some of them. In the table there are 150,000 to 200,000 clones, 65% to 85% of which are singletons. Study-wide points: Among CMV-associated TCR beta chains, most appeared HLA-restricted in a later analysis. The study put some 150 TCR beta chains on its list as cytomegalovirus-associated. More clonal expansion characterized HLA-associated TCR beta chains than equally common others in a later analysis.

Sequenced sample: PBMCs. The TCR comes from a male donor in good health and CMV-seropositive.

The CDR3 coding sequence is TGTGCCAGCACCATCACAGATACGCAGTATTTT. Translation gives CASTITDTQYF. The rearrangement joins TRBV7-2 to TRBJ2-3; D not certain. Germline CDR1 SGHTA, CDR2 FQGNSA. The length of the CDR3 is 11 residues. V lost 7 bases and J 2 bases, leaving 4 bases between the germline ends.